These T cell receptor beta chains were read from a single sample in a study of T-cell memory formation after mild COVID-19. From the 5' RACE reads, TCRdb called clonotypes with MiXCR, one entry per CDR3 protein. The sample holds some 300,000 distinct CDR3 sequences, 20% to 25% seen once. The specimen sequenced was PBMCs or a T cell subset sorted from them (not recorded which). The receptors shown here come from a man aged 18 to 30 who had mild COVID-19 (a few samples of this study predate the infection). Cell type and time point are not known. Each CDR3 is given with its conserved first and last residue. The order of the fields is V gene, J gene, clone size, D gene, CDR3 protein, CDR3 DNA. A D gene is named only where the DNA matches it firmly. Only some rows state a clone size, as once, few, many or a class for expanded clones.

V gene: TRBV9; J gene: TRBJ1-1; clone size: many; D gene: TRBD1; CDR3 protein: CASSRLTGASGTEAFF; CDR3 DNA: TGTGCCAGCAGCAGGCTGACAGGGGCATCGGGGACTGAAGCTTTCTTT
V gene: TRBV6-5; J gene: TRBJ1-6; clone size: few; D gene: .; CDR3 protein: CASSLGNNSPLHF; CDR3 DNA: TGTGCCAGCAGTCTTGGGAATAATTCACCCCTCCACTTT
V gene: TRBV7-2; J gene: TRBJ2-1; clone size: few; D gene: TRBD2; CDR3 protein: CASRRDGTSGGNEQFF; CDR3 DNA: TGTGCCAGCAGACGCGACGGGACTAGCGGGGGAAATGAGCAGTTCTTC
V gene: TRBV7-6; J gene: TRBJ2-3; clone size: .; D gene: .; CDR3 protein: CASRLAPSAGTSTDTQYF; CDR3 DNA: TGTGCCAGCAGATTAGCGCCGTCGGCAGGGACTAGCACAGATACGCAGTATTTT
V gene: TRBV20-1; J gene: TRBJ2-5; clone size: few; D gene: TRBD2; CDR3 protein: CSALSGTSGIPIQETQYF; CDR3 DNA: TGCAGTGCCTTATCCGGGACTAGCGGGATTCCCATACAAGAGACCCAGTACTTC
V gene: TRBV5-1; J gene: TRBJ1-5; clone size: many; D gene: .; CDR3 protein: CASSLDGVRQPQHF; CDR3 DNA: TGCGCCAGCAGCTTGGACGGGGTTAGGCAGCCCCAGCATTTT
V gene: TRBV6-9; J gene: TRBJ1-1; clone size: few; D gene: .; CDR3 protein: CASSFGHENTEAFF; CDR3 DNA: TGTGCCAGCAGTTTCGGACACGAGAACACTGAAGCTTTCTTT
V gene: TRBV6-2/TRBV6-3; J gene: TRBJ2-7; clone size: .; D gene: TRBD1; CDR3 protein: CASSHRQGKSYEQYF; CDR3 DNA: TGTGCCAGCAGCCACAGACAGGGAAAGTCCTACGAGCAGTACTTC
V gene: TRBV7-3; J gene: TRBJ2-3; clone size: many; D gene: TRBD1; CDR3 protein: CASSFGQGRTDTQYF; CDR3 DNA: TGTGCCAGCAGCTTCGGACAGGGTCGCACAGATACGCAGTATTTT
V gene: TRBV7-8; J gene: TRBJ2-7; clone size: .; D gene: TRBD1; CDR3 protein: CASSSSRDRGLLDPFYEQYF; CDR3 DNA: TGTGCCAGCAGCTCGTCTCGGGACAGGGGCCTCCTCGATCCTTTCTACGAGCAGTACTTC
V gene: TRBV27; J gene: TRBJ2-2; clone size: .; D gene: TRBD1; CDR3 protein: CASSRGTGRNTGELFF; CDR3 DNA: TGTGCCAGCAGTAGGGGGACAGGAAGAAACACCGGGGAGCTGTTTTTT
V gene: TRBV12-3/TRBV12-4; J gene: TRBJ2-7; clone size: few; D gene: .; CDR3 protein: CASSPSGEQYF; CDR3 DNA: TGTGCCAGCAGTCCGAGTGGGGAGCAGTACTTC
V gene: TRBV18; J gene: TRBJ1-1; clone size: .; D gene: .; CDR3 protein: CASSPRDSSAEAFF; CDR3 DNA: TGTGCCAGCTCACCACGGGACTCCAGTGCTGAAGCTTTCTTT
V gene: TRBV12-3/TRBV12-4; J gene: TRBJ1-5; clone size: many; D gene: .; CDR3 protein: CASHAGYSNQPQHF; CDR3 DNA: TGTGCCAGCCATGCGGGTTATAGCAATCAGCCCCAGCATTTT
V gene: TRBV11-2; J gene: TRBJ2-7; clone size: once; D gene: .; CDR3 protein: CASSLDRGVLEQYF; CDR3 DNA: TGTGCCAGCAGCTTAGATAGGGGGGTCCTCGAGCAGTACTTC
V gene: TRBV12-3/TRBV12-4; J gene: TRBJ1-2; clone size: .; D gene: .; CDR3 protein: CASTPMGADYGYTF; CDR3 DNA: TGTGCCAGCACCCCGATGGGGGCGGACTATGGCTACACCTTC